The present T cell receptor (beta chain) was sequenced within a study of T-cell reconstitution after alpha-beta-depleted transplantation in children. The CDR3 loop spans 14 amino acids. Trimming left V 6 bases short and J 8 bases short, with 19 bases between. Study conclusions and caveats: Diversity of TCRbeta at day 60 was high in some patients, arising from surviving recipient T cells and thymic progenitors.

In the case of this clonotype: No antigen is known for it.

Preparation of the TCRbeta library used unique molecular identifiers. Via MiXCR, TCRdb re-called the PCR reads, giving one row per CDR3 protein. The sample has hundreds of thousands of distinct CDR3 sequences, over 10% seen once; the top ten hold over 2%. The chain joins TRBV12-3 or TRBV12-4 to TRBJ1-1; D unclear. The clonotype was recovered from a male patient aged 10 to 17 who had a stem cell transplant for acute myeloid leukemia, so the T cells may come from the graft donor. The input for sequencing was PBMCs, mostly from graft donor cells, taken 360 days after TCRalphabeta/CD19-depleted stem cell transplant. Written as DNA, the CDR3 is TGTGCCAGCAGCCGTGGGCCAGGTCCCATAGAAGCTTTCTTT. Translation: CASSRGPGPIEAFF.